One sample yielded the 2 T cell receptor beta chains listed below, sequenced in a study of human T cells and chemical hapten exposure. TCRdb recomputed calls from the 5' RACE reads with MiXCR, one row per CDR3 protein. The profile shows under 150,000 distinct CDR3 sequences, around 20% of them singletons. Someone pulled total RNA out of unfractionated whole blood. The source of these receptors is a human donor in good health.

This clonotype was counted only a few times. The rearrangement uses TRBV28 and TRBJ2-3; TRBD2 aligns across 7 bases. The junction had 7 bases not matched to a gene; V was cut back by 6 bases and J by 1 base. There are 15 residues in the CDR3. Germline CDR1 reads MDHEN; CDR2 reads SYDVKM. CDR3 bases: TGTGCCAGCAGCCAGCCTAGCGGACGCACAGATACGCAGTATTTT. Its translation is CASSQPSGRTDTQYF.

This chain connects TRBV7-2 to TRBJ2-2; 9 nucleotides line up with TRBD2. Losses at the gene ends were 1 base for V and 4 bases for J; bases not matched to a gene: 4. The length of the CDR3 is 16 residues. From germline, CDR1 is SGHTA and CDR2 FQGNSA. CDR3 amino acids: CASSLGWREGTGELFF. CDR3 sequence (DNA): TGTGCCAGCAGCTTAGGGTGGCGGGAGGGCACCGGGGAGCTGTTTTTT.